This T cell receptor beta chain was retrieved from a study of T-cell reconstitution after alpha-beta-depleted transplantation in children. General study results and limits: Diversity of TCRbeta at day 60 was high in some patients, arising from surviving recipient T cells and thymic progenitors.

The CDR3 spans 13 residues. V was cut by 4 bases and J by 2 bases, with 5 bases left in between. Germline CDR1 is LGHNA and CDR2 is YSLEER. A TCRbeta library incorporating unique molecular identifiers was prepared. TCRdb re-called the PCR reads with MiXCR, one entry per CDR3 protein. The data contain under 9,500 distinct CDR3 sequences, approximately 15% of them singletons. About this clonotype itself: What it binds is unknown.

The rearrangement uses TRBV4-3 and TRBJ2-2; D gene uncertain. Source: PBMCs, mostly from graft donor cells, taken 60 days after TCRalphabeta/CD19-depleted stem cell transplant. The sequence was obtained from a male patient under 18 who had a stem cell transplant for acute lymphoblastic leukemia, so the T cells may come from the graft donor. The CDR3 spells CASSRLNTGELFF. For the CDR3, the DNA is TGCGCCAGCAGCCGTTTAAACACCGGGGAGCTGTTTTTT.